This T cell receptor (beta chain) was recovered during a study of blood T cell repertoires in COVID-19. Study details: PBMCs, B-cell-depleted T cells, or T cells were the source of the cDNA or gDNA that made up the material.

In this sample, this clone turned up once. Germline lookup yields CDR1 SQVTM and CDR2 ANQGSEA. V was clipped by 6 bases and J by 2 bases, with 10 bases between them. The CDR3 runs to 12 residues. In the authors' workflow: Nucleated cell counts were estimated from reference gene primer amplification. Produced via immunoSEQ multiplex PCR; TCRdb's table is partial and in-frame only. V and J calls and clone size follow that table, whereas D and trimming were derived from the DNA. This table holds 60,000 to 90,000 clones, around 80% found once. The chain combines TRBV29-1 with TRBJ2-5, with D possibly matching TRBD2 (5 bases). The sequenced material came from peripheral blood. This receptor was identified in a woman aged 50 to 65 with acute or convalescent COVID-19. The CDR3 nucleotides are TGCAGCGTCGAGGGATGGCAAGAGACCCAGTACTTC. Translation gives CSVEGWQETQYF. The full variable domain, in which reference TRBV29-1 and TRBJ2-5 provide the parts outside the CDR3, is SAVISQKPSRDICQRGTSLTIQCQVDSQVTMMFWYRQQPGQSLTLIATANQGSEATYESGFVIDKFPISRPNLTFSTLTVSNMSPEDSSIYLCSVEGWQETQYFGPGTRLLVL.